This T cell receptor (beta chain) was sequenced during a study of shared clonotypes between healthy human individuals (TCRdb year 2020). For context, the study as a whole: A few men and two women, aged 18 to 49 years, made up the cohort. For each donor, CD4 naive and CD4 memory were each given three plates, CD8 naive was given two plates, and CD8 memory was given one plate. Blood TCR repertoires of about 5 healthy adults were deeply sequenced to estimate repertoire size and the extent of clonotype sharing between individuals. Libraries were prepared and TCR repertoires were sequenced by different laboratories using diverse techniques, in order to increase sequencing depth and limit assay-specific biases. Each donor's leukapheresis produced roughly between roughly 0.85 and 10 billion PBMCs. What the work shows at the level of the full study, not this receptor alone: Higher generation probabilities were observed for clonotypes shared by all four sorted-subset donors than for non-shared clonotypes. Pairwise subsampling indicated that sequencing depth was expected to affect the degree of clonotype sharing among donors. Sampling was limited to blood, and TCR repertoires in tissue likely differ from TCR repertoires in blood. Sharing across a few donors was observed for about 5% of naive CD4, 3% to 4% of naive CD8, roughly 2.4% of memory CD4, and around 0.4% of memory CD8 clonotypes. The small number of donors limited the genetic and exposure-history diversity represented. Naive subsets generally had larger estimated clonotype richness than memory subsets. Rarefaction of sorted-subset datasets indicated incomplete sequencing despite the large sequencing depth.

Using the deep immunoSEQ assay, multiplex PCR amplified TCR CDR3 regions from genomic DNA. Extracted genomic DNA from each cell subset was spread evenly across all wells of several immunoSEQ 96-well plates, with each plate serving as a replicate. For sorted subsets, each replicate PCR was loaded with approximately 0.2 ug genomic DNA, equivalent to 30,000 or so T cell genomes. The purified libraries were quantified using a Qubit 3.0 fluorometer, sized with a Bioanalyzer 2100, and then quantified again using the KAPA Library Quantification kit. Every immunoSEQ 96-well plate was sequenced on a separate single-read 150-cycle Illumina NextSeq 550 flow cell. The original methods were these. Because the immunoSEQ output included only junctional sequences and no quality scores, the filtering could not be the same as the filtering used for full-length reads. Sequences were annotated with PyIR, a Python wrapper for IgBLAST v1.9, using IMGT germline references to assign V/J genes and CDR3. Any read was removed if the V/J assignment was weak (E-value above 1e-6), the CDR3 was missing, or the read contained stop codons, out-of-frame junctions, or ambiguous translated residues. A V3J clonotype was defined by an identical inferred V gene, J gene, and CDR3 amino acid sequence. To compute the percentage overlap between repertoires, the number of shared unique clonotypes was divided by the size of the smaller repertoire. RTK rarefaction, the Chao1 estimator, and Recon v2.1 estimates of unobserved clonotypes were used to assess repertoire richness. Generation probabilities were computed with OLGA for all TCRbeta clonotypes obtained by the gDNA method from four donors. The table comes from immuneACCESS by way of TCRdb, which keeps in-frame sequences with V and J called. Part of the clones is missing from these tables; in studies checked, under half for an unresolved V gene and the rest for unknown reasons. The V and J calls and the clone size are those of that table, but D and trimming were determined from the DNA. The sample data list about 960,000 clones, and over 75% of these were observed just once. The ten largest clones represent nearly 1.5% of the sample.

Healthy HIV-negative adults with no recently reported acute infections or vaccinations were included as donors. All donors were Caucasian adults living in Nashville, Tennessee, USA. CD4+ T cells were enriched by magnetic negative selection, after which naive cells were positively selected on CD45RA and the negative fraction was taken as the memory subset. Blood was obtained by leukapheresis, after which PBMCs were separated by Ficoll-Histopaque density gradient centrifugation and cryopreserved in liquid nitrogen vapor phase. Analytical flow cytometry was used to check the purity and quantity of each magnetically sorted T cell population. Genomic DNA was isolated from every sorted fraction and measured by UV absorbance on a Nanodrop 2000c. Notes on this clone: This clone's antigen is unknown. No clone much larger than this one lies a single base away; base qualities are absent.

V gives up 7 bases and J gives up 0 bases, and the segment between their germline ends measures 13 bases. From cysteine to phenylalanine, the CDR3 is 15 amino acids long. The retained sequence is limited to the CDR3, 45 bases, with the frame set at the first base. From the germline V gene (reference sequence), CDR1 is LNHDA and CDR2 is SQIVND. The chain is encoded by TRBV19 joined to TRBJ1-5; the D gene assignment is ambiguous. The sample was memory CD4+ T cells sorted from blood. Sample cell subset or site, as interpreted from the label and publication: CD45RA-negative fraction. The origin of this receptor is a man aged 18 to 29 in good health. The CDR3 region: CASTNRRDSNQPQHF. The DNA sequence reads TGTGCCAGTACCAATCGGAGGGATAGCAATCAGCCCCAGCATTTT.